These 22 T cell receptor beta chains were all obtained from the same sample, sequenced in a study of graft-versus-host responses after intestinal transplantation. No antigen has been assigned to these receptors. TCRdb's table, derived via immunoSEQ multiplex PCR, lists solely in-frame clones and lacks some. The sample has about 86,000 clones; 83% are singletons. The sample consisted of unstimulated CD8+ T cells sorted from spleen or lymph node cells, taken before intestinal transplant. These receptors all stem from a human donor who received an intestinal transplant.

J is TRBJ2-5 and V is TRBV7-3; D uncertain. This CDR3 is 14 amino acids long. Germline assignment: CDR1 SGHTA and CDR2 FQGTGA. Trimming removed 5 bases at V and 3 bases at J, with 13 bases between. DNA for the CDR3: TGTGCCAGCAGCCCTGACCGCAACGAAGAGACCCAGTACTTC. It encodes CASSPDRNEETQYF.

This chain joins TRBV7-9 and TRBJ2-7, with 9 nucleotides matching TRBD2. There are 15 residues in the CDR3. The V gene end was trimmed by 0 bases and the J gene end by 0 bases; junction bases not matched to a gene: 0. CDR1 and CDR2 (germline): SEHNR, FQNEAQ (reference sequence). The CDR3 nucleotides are TGTGCCAGCAGCTTAGCGACTAGCGGCTCCTACGAGCAGTACTTC. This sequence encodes CASSLATSGSYEQYF.

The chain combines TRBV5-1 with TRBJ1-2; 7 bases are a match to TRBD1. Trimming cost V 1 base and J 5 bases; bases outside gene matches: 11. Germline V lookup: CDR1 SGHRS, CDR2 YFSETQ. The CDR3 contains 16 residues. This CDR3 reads CASSLWDSANLYGYTF. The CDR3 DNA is TGCGCCAGCAGCTTGTGGGACAGTGCTAATTTGTATGGCTACACCTTC.

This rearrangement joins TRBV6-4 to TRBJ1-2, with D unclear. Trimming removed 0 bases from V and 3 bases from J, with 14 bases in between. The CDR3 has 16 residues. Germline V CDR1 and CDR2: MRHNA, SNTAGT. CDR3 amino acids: CASSDSMRVYYYGYTF. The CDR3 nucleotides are TGTGCCAGCAGTGACTCTATGAGGGTTTATTACTATGGCTACACCTTC.

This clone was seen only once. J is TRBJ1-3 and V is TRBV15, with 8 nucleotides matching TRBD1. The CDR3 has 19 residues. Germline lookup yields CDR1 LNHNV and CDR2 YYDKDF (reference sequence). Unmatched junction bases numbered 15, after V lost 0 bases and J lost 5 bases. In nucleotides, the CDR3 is TGTGCCACCAGCAGAGATAAATTCTCCCGGGACAGGAGGCGAAACACCATATATTTT. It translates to CATSRDKFSRDRRRNTIYF.

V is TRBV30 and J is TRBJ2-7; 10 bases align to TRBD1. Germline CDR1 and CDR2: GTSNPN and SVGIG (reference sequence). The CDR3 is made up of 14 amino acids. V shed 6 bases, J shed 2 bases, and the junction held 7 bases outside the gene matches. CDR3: CACRTGTGAYEQYF. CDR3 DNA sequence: TGTGCCTGCCGGACCGGGACAGGGGCCTACGAGCAGTACTTC. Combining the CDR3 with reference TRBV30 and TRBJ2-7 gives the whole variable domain SQTIHQWPATLVQPVGSPLSLECTVEGTSNPNLYWYRQAAGRGLQLLFYSVGIGQISSEVPQNLSASRPQDRQFILSSKKLLLSDSGFYLCACRTGTGAYEQYFGPGTRLTVT.

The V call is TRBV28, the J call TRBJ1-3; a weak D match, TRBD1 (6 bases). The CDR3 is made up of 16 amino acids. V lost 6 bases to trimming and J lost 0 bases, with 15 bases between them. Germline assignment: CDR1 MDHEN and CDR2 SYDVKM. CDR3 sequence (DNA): TGTGCCAGCAGCCTGACAGGCCTGACCTCTGGAAACACCATATATTTT. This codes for CASSLTGLTSGNTIYF.

CDR3 sequence (DNA): TGTGCCAGCAGCCCCCCGTTTGGGCCAACCTACGAGCAGTACTTC. It encodes CASSPPFGPTYEQYF. This chain connects TRBV28 to TRBJ2-7; D is uncertain. Germline-derived CDR1 and CDR2 are MDHEN and SYDVKM. V was shortened by 6 bases and J by 2 bases, with 17 bases between the two germline ends. There are 15 residues in the CDR3.

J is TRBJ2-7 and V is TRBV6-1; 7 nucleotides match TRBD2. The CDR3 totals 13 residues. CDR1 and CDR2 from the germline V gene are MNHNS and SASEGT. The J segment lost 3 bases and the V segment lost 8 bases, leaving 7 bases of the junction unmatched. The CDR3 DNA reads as TGTGCCAGCTCAAGGGGCGGGAGCTACGAGCAGTACTTC. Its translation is CASSRGGSYEQYF.

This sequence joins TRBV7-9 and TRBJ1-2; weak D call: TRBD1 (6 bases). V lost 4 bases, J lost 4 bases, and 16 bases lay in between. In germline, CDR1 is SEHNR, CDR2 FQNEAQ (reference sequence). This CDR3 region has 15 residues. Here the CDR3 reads CASSSRVDRLYGYTF. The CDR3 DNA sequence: TGTGCCAGCAGCTCCCGGGTGGACAGACTCTATGGCTACACCTTC.

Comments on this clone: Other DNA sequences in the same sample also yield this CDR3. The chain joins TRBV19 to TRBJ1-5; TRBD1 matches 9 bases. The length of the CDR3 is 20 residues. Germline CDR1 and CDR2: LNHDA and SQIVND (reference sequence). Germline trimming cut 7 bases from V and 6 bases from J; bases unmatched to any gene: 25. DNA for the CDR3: TGTGCCAGTACCCCCCGCGGTGTACGGGGACAGGGAAGAGGAGGTCAGCCCCAGCATTTT. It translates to CASTPRGVRGQGRGGQPQHF.

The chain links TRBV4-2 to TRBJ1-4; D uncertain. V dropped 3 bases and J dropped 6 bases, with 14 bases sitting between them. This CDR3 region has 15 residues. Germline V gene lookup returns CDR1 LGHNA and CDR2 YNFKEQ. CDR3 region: CASSQVLWDDEKLFF. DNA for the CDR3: TGTGCCAGCAGCCAGGTCCTCTGGGATGATGAAAAACTGTTTTTT.

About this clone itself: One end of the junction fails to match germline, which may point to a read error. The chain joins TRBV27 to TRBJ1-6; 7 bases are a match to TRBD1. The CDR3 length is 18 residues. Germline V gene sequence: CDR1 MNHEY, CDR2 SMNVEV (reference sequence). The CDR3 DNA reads TGTGTCAGCAGTAGAGAAGGGACAGCAAGCTCCTATAATTCACCCCTCCACTTT. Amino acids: CVSSREGTASSYNSPLHF.

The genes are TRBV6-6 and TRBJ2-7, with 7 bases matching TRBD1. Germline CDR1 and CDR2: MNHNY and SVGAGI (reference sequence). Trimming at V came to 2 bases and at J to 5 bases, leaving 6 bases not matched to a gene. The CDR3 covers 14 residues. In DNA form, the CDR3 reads TGTGCCAGCAGTTACCCGGGACAGTTTAACGAGCAGTACTTC. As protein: CASSYPGQFNEQYF.

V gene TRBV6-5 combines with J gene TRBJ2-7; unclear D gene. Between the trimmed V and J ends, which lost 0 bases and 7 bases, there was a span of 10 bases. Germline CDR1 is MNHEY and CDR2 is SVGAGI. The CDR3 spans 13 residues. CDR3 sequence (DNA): TGTGCCAGCAGTTACTCGGGTATACGTGAGCAGTACTTC. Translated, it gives CASSYSGIREQYF.

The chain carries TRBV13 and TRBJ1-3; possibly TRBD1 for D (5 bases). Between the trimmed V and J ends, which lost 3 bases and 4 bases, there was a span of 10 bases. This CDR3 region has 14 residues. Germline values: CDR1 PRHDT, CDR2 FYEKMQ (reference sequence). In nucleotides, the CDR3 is TGTGCCAGCAGCTTCTCAGGGTCCGGAAACACCATATATTTT. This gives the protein CASSFSGSGNTIYF.

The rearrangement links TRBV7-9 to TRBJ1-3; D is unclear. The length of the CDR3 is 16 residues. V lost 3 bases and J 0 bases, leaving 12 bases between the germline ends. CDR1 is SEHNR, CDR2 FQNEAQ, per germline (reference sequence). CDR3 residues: CASSFGYGFSGNTIYF. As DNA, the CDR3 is TGTGCCAGCAGCTTTGGTTACGGCTTCTCTGGAAACACCATATATTTT.

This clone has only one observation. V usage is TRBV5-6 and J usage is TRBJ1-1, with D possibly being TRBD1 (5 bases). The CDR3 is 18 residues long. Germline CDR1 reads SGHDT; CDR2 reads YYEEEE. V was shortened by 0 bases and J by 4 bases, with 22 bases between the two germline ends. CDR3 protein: CASSLEVGQGAAGTEAFF. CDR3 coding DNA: TGTGCCAGCAGCTTGGAAGTAGGCCAGGGTGCCGCAGGCACTGAAGCTTTCTTT.

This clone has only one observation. CDR3 protein: CASSLARGIYEQYF. CDR3 DNA: TGTGCCAGCAGTTTAGCCAGGGGTATCTACGAGCAGTACTTC. The chain carries TRBV28 and TRBJ2-7; weak D call: TRBD1 (6 bases). V was shortened by 2 bases and J by 3 bases, with 11 bases between the two germline ends. Germline V gene lookup returns CDR1 MDHEN and CDR2 SYDVKM. The CDR3 totals 14 residues.

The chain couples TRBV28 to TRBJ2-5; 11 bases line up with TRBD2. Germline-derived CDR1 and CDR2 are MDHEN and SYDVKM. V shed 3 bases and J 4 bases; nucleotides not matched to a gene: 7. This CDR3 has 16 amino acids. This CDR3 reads CASSFASTSGTETQYF. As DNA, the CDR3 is TGTGCCAGCAGTTTTGCATCGACTAGCGGGACAGAGACCCAGTACTTC.

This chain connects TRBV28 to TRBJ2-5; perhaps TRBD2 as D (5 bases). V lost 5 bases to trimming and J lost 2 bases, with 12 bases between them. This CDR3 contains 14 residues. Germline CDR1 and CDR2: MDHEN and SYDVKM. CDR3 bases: TGTGCCAGCAGTACCGGACGGGATCAAGAGACCCAGTACTTC. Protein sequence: CASSTGRDQETQYF. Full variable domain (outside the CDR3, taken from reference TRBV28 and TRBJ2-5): DVKVTQSSRYLVKRTGEKVFLECVQDMDHENMFWYRQDPGLGLRLIYFSYDVKMKEKGDIPEGYSVSREKKERFSLILESASTNQTSMYLCASSTGRDQETQYFGPGTRLLVL.

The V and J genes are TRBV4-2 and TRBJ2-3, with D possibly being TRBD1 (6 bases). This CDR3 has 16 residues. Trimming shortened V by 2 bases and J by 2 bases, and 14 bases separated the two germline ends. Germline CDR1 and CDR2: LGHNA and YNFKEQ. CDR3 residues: CASSQLQGVHTDTQYF. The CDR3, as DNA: TGTGCCAGCAGCCAATTACAGGGTGTCCACACAGATACGCAGTATTTT.